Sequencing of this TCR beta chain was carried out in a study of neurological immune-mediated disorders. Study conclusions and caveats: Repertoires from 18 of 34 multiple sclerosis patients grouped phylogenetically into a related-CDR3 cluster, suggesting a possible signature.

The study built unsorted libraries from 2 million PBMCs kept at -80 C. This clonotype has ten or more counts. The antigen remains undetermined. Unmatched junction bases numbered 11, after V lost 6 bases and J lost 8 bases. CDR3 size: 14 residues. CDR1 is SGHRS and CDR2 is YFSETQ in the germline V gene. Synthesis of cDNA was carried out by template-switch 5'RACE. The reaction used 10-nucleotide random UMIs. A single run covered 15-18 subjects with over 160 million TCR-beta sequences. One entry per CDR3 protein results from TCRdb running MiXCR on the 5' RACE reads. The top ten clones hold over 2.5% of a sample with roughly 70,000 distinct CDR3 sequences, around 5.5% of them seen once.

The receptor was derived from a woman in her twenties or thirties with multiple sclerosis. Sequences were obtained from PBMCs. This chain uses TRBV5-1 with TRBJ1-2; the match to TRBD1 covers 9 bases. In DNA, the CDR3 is TGCGCCAGCAAGCCGGGACAGGGTATGGAGGGCTACACCTTC. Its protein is CASKPGQGMEGYTF.